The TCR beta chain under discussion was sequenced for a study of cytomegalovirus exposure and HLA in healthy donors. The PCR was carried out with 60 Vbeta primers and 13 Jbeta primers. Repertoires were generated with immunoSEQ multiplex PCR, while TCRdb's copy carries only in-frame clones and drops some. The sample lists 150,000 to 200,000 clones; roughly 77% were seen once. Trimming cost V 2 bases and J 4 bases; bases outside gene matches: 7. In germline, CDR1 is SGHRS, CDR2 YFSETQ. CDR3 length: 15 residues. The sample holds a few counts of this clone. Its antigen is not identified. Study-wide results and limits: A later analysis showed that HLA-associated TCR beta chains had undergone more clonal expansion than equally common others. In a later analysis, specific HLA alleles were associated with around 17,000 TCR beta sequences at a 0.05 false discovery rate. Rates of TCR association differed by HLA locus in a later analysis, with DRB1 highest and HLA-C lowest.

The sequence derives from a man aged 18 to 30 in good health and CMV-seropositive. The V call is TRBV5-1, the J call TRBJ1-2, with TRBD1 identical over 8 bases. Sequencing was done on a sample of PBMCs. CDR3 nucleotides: TGCGCCAGCAGCTTCCAACCGGGACAGGCCTATGGCTACACCTTC. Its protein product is CASSFQPGQAYGYTF.